These 6 T cell receptor beta chains share one sample of origin, sequenced in a study of blood T cells in healthy people across ages. The use of a sample-barcoded 5' primer and a J-beta primer mix characterized a second PCR of 7 to 11 cycles. Via MiXCR, TCRdb re-called the 5' RACE reads, giving one row per CDR3 protein. Here the sample spans 1.8 million or so distinct CDR3 sequences, 35% to 50% being singletons. Material: blood. The receptors were gathered from a human donor in good health.

J is TRBJ1-2 and V is TRBV20-1, with D possibly matching TRBD1 (6 bases). V gave up 0 bases and J gave up 4 bases, with 18 bases separating them. Germline V gene data show CDR1 as DFQATT and CDR2 as SNEGSKA (reference sequence). This CDR3 has 16 residues. As DNA, the CDR3 is TGCAGTGCTAGAGATGTACCGGGCAGGGGCGCCTATGGCTACACCTTC. This gives the protein CSARDVPGRGAYGYTF.

This clonotype was detected only a few times. The genes are TRBV15 and TRBJ1-1; D is uncertain. Germline CDR1 and CDR2: LNHNV and YYDKDF (reference sequence). Trimming shortened V by 4 bases and J by 3 bases, and 9 bases separated the two germline ends. The CDR3 consists of 13 residues. CDR3 amino acids: CATSMRGYTEAFF. The CDR3 DNA reads as TGTGCCACCAGCATGAGAGGGTACACTGAAGCTTTCTTT.

In its sample, this clonotype was seen many times. The chain couples TRBV7-3 to TRBJ2-3, with 10 positions matching TRBD2. From germline, CDR1 is SGHTA and CDR2 FQGTGA. The CDR3 has 16 amino acids. Germline trimming cut 5 bases from V and 0 bases from J; bases unmatched to any gene: 5. CDR3 bases: TGTGCCAGCAGCATTACTAGCGGGGCAAGCACAGATACGCAGTATTTT. Residues: CASSITSGASTDTQYF.

The chain couples TRBV7-9 to TRBJ2-3; D unresolved. Germline loops: CDR1 SEHNR, CDR2 FQNEAQ (reference sequence). This CDR3 has 15 residues. V dropped 5 bases and J dropped 0 bases, with 12 bases sitting between them. CDR3 bases: TGTGCCAGCAGCCAGAGCGCAACTAGCACAGATACGCAGTATTTT. It is translated as CASSQSATSTDTQYF.

The chain is built from TRBV4-3 and TRBJ2-1, with TRBD1 as a possible D gene (6 bases). Germline lookup yields CDR1 LGHNA and CDR2 YSLEER. Trimming took off 6 bases at V and 4 bases at J, with 19 bases between the two ends. The CDR3 runs to 16 residues. Here the CDR3 DNA reads TGCGCCAGCAGAGCTAACAGGGAAAACTTGTACAATGAGCAGTTCTTC. As protein: CASRANRENLYNEQFF.

This clonotype was counted a few times. The rearrangement joins TRBV7-2 to TRBJ2-5; no clear D gene. V was shortened by 1 base and J by 11 bases, with 14 bases between the two germline ends. The V gene's germline CDR1 is SGHTA and CDR2 FQGNSA. CDR3 length: 13 amino acids. The CDR3: CASSLERTGEQYF. The CDR3 nucleotides read TGTGCCAGCAGCTTAGAAAGGACCGGTGAGCAGTACTTC.